The 17 T cell receptor beta chains below were found in one sample sequenced in a study of blood T cell repertoires in COVID-19. Generated by immunoSEQ multiplex PCR, the TCRdb table keeps only in-frame clones and is missing some. The sample has fewer than 40,000 clones, roughly 89% seen once. Sequenced: peripheral blood. The receptor set was obtained from a human donor in a cohort sampled during active COVID-19.

This clone has more than one count but fewer than ten. J is TRBJ1-2 and V is TRBV19; TRBD1 aligns across 10 bases. With V trimmed by 5 bases and J by 10 bases, 10 bases remained unmatched. From germline, CDR1 is LNHDA and CDR2 SQIVND (reference sequence). This CDR3 is 14 amino acids long. In DNA, the CDR3 is TGTGCCAGTAGTCCCAACGGGGACAGGGGCTTCTACACCTTC. Protein sequence: CASSPNGDRGFYTF.

This chain connects TRBV11-2 to TRBJ1-5; 10 nucleotides agree with TRBD1. J lost 5 bases, V lost 1 base, and 11 bases had no gene match. The CDR3 has 18 amino acids. CDR1 SGHAT and CDR2 FQNNGV come from the germline V gene. The CDR3: CASSLGTKGQGRYQPQHF. DNA of the CDR3: TGTGCCAGCAGCTTAGGAACCAAGGGACAGGGGAGGTATCAGCCCCAGCATTTT.

The chain links TRBV5-1 to TRBJ2-7; 9 nucleotides line up with TRBD1. This CDR3 contains 15 residues. Germline V lookup: CDR1 SGHRS, CDR2 YFSETQ. V shed 5 bases and J 6 bases; nucleotides not matched to a gene: 12. The CDR3 DNA is TGCGCCAGCAGTCTCGACGGGACAGGGTCGGGCGAGCAGTACTTC. The encoded protein is CASSLDGTGSGEQYF.

This clone was seen a handful of times. The rearrangement links TRBV2 to TRBJ1-2; 8 nucleotides match TRBD1. There are 13 residues in the CDR3. Unmatched junction bases numbered 1, after V lost 4 bases and J lost 3 bases. The germline V gene has CDR1 SNHLY and CDR2 FYNNEI. CDR3 in amino acids: CASSVTGDYGYTF. Written as DNA, the CDR3 is TGTGCCAGCAGTGTGACAGGGGACTATGGCTACACCTTC.

This clone was counted once. The chain carries TRBV10-3 and TRBJ2-1; tentatively, D is TRBD1 (6 bases). With 11 bases removed from V and 7 bases from J, the gap between germline ends came to 15 bases. CDR3 length equals 12 residues. The V gene's germline CDR1 is ENHRY and CDR2 SYGVKD. CDR3 in DNA: TGTGCCGCGCAGGGGTTGCGAAATGAGCAGTTCTTC. Protein sequence: CAAQGLRNEQFF.

The V call is TRBV12-3 or TRBV12-4, the J call TRBJ2-7, with D possibly TRBD1 on 6 matching bases. The CDR3 is made up of 13 amino acids. With 5 bases removed from V and 1 base from J, the gap between germline ends came to 9 bases. CDR3 coding DNA: TGTGCCAGCAGTAGCAGGGGATCCTACGAGCAGTACTTC. It encodes CASSSRGSYEQYF.

The chain has TRBV19 and TRBJ1-4; perhaps TRBD1 as D (5 bases). V was clipped by 3 bases and J by 6 bases, with 14 bases between them. Germline V gene sequence: CDR1 LNHDA, CDR2 SQIVND (reference sequence). This CDR3 comprises 15 residues. CDR3 sequence reads: CASSMISSQDEKLFF. DNA of the CDR3: TGTGCCAGTAGTATGATTTCGTCACAGGATGAAAAACTGTTTTTT.

V usage is TRBV29-1 and J usage is TRBJ2-1, with D possibly TRBD2 on 5 matching bases. The CDR3 extends over 16 amino acids. Deletions cut 3 bases from V and 0 bases from J, with 15 bases between. The germline CDR1 and CDR2 sequences are SQVTM and ANQGSEA. This chain's CDR3 is CSVEERSRSSYNEQFF. The CDR3 DNA sequence: TGCAGCGTTGAGGAGCGGAGCAGGAGCTCCTACAATGAGCAGTTCTTC.

This chain joins TRBV24-1 and TRBJ2-4; 10 bases line up with TRBD2. This CDR3 has 19 amino acids. Trimming removed 2 bases from V and 3 bases from J; junction bases left unmatched: 12. Germline CDR1 KGHDR, CDR2 SFDVKD. The CDR3 region has the DNA TGTGCCACCAGTGATTCCGCTCTAGCGGGAGTTTTAGGCAAAAACATTCAGTACTTC. It translates to CATSDSALAGVLGKNIQYF.

The CDR3 sequence: CASSSDRRARTGELFF. The CDR3 nucleotides read TGTGCCAGCAGCTCGGACAGGCGGGCCAGGACCGGGGAGCTGTTTTTT. The chain links TRBV5-4 to TRBJ2-2; 7 bases fit TRBD1. The V and J ends lost 3 bases and 5 bases, in that order; junction bases with no gene match: 10. CDR3 length equals 16 residues. Germline lookup yields CDR1 SGHNT and CDR2 YYREEE (reference sequence).

The rearrangement joins TRBV27 to TRBJ1-1; D unclear. This CDR3 is 14 amino acids long. The germline CDR1 and CDR2 sequences are MNHEY and SMNVEV (reference sequence). Trimming took off 3 bases at V and 1 base at J, with 9 bases between the two ends. The CDR3 sequence: CASSLVLTNTEAFF. In nucleotides, the CDR3 is TGTGCCAGCAGTTTGGTACTTACGAACACTGAAGCTTTCTTT.

CDR3 sequence reads: CASSLTGGRRTEAFF. The CDR3 nucleotides are TGTGCCAGCAGCTTAACAGGGGGCCGCCGAACTGAAGCTTTCTTT. The gene calls are TRBV7-9 and TRBJ1-1, with 9 bases that match TRBD1. CDR3 size: 15 residues. V was clipped by 2 bases and J by 5 bases; unmatched bases: 6. Germline V gene data show CDR1 as SEHNR and CDR2 as FQNEAQ (reference sequence). Looking up the rest from reference TRBV7-9 and TRBJ1-1 gives the full variable domain: DTGVSQNPRHKITKRGQNVTFRCDPISEHNRLYWYRQTLGQGPEFLTYFQNEAQLEKSRLLSDRFSAERPKGSFSTLEIQRTEQGDSAMYLCASSLTGGRRTEAFFGQGTRLTVV.

V is TRBV4-1 and J is TRBJ2-1; unclear D gene. Germline V gene data show CDR1 as MGHRA and CDR2 as YSYEKL. The CDR3 sequence is 13 residues long. The V end was cut by 0 bases, the J end by 7 bases, with 7 bases between. CDR3 amino acids: CASSQEAPNEQFF. CDR3 DNA sequence: TGCGCCAGCAGCCAAGAAGCACCTAATGAGCAGTTCTTC.

V is TRBV18 and J is TRBJ1-1; D is undetermined. Trimming stripped 5 bases from V and 1 base from J, with 8 bases between. Per germline, CDR1 KGHSH and CDR2 LQKENI. This CDR3 contains 13 residues. CDR3 in amino acids: CASSKAGNTEAFF. In nucleotides, the CDR3 is TGTGCCAGCTCAAAGGCAGGGAACACTGAAGCTTTCTTT. The entire variable domain, with the rest obtained from reference TRBV18 and TRBJ1-1, is as follows: NAGVMQNPRHLVRRRGQEARLRCSPMKGHSHVYWYRQLPEEGLKFMVYLQKENIIDESGMPKERFSAEFPKEGPSILRIQQVVRGDSAAYFCASSKAGNTEAFFGQGTRLTVV.

This clone was counted once. CDR3 bases: TGTGCCAGCAGCTTAGGGCAGAGAGGTTTCGAGCAGTACTTC. The encoded protein is CASSLGQRGFEQYF. The chain uses TRBV7-2 and TRBJ2-7, with D hard to call. This CDR3 contains 14 residues. The V gene lost 1 base and the J gene lost 6 bases, with 13 bases spanning the gap. CDR1 is SGHTA and CDR2 is FQGNSA in the germline V gene.

This clone occurred once. Different DNA sequences within this sample yield the same CDR3. The chain joins TRBV25-1 to TRBJ1-2; no clear D gene. Germline V gives CDR1 MGHDK, CDR2 SYGVNS. The CDR3 loop spans 13 amino acids. The ends were cut back, 3 bases at V and 2 bases at J, with 7 bases in the middle. CDR3 coding DNA: TGTGCCAGCAGTGAGGGAGGGAACTATGGCTACACCTTC. This encodes CASSEGGNYGYTF.

This rearrangement joins TRBV7-2 to TRBJ2-1; no clear D gene. The CDR3 extends over 13 amino acids. Germline CDR1 SGHTA, CDR2 FQGNSA. V was trimmed by 4 bases and J by 9 bases, leaving 13 bases between them. CDR3 amino acids: CASSSRGESEQFF. The DNA of the CDR3 is TGTGCCAGCAGCTCCCGTGGTGAGTCTGAGCAGTTCTTC.